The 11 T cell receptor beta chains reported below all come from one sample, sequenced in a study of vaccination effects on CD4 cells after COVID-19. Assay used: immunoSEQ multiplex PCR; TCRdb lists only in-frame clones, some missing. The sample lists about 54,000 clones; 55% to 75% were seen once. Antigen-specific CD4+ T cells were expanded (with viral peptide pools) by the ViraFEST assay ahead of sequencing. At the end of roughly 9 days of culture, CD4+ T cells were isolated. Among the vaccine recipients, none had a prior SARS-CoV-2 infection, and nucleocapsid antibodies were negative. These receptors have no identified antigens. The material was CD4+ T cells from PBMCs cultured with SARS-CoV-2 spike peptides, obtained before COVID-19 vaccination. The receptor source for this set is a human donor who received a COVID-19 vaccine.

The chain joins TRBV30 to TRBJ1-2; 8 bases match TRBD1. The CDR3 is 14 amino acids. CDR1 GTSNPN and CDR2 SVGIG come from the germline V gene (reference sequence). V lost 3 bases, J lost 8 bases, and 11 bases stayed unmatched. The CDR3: CAWRGQGSLGGYTF. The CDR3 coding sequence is TGTGCCTGGAGAGGACAGGGATCCCTCGGGGGCTACACCTTC.

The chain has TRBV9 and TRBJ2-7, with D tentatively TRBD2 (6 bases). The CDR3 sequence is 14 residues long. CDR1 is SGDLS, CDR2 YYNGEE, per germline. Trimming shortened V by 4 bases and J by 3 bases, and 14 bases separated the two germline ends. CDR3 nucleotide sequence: TGTGCCAGCAGCCTCCGGGAGACGGTCTACGAGCAGTACTTC. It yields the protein CASSLRETVYEQYF.

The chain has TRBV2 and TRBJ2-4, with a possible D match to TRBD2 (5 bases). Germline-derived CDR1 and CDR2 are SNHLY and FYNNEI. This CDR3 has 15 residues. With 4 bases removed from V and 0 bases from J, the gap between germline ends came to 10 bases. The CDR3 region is CASSADLLAKNIQYF. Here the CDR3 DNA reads TGTGCCAGCAGTGCGGACTTATTAGCCAAAAACATTCAGTACTTC.

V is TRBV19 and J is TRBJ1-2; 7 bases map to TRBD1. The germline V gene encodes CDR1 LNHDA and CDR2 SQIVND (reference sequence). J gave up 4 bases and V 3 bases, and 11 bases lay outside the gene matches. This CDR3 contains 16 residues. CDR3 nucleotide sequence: TGTGCCAGTAGTATGTATAACAGGGGAAAGATCTATGGCTACACCTTC. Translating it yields CASSMYNRGKIYGYTF.

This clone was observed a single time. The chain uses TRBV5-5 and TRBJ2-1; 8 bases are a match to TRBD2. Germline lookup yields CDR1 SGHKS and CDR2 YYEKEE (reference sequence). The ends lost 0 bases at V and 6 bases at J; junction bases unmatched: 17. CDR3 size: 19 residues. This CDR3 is CASSLAGGGLPGPLNEQFF. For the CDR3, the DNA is TGTGCCAGCAGCTTGGCCGGGGGGGGACTCCCGGGACCACTCAATGAGCAGTTCTTC.

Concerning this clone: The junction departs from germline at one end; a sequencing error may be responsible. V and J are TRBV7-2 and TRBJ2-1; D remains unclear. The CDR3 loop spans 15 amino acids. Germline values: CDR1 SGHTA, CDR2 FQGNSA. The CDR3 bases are TGTGCCAGCAGTTTAGTGGGCGGTAGAACCAATGAGCAGTTCTTC. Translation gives CASSLVGGRTNEQFF.

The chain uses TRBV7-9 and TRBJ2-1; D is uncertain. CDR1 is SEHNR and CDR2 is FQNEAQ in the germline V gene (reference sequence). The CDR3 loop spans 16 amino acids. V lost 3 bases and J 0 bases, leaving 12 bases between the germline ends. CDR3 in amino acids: CASSFWRISSYNEQFF. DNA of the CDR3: TGTGCCAGCAGCTTCTGGCGGATAAGCTCCTACAATGAGCAGTTCTTC.

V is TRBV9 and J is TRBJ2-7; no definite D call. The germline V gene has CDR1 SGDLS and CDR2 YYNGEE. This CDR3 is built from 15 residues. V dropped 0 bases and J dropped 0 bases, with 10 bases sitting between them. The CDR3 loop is CASSVEAGFSYEQYF. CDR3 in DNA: TGTGCCAGCAGCGTAGAGGCCGGGTTCTCCTACGAGCAGTACTTC.

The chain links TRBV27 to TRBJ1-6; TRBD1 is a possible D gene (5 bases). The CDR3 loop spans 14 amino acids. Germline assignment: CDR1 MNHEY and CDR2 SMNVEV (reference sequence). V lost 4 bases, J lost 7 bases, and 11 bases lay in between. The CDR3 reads CASSSTGVNSPLHF. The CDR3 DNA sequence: TGTGCCAGCAGTTCAACAGGTGTAAATTCACCCCTCCACTTT.

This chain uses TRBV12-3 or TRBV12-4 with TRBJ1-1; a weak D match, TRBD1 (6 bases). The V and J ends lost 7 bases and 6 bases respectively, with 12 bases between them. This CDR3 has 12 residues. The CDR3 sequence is CASKKQGPEAFF. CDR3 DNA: TGTGCCAGCAAAAAACAGGGCCCTGAAGCTTTCTTT.

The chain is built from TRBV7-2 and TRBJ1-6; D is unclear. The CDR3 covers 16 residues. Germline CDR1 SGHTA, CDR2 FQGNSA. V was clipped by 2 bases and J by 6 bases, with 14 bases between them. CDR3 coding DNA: TGTGCCAGCAGCTTATCGGGAGGGATGAGTAATTCACCCCTCCACTTT. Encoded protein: CASSLSGGMSNSPLHF.